The 22 T cell receptor beta chains in this list originate from one sample, sequenced in a study of blood T cell repertoires in COVID-19 (dated by TCRdb to 2020 to 2021). Library preparation was by the immunoSEQ multiplex PCR assay. The clones in this table, taken by TCRdb from immuneACCESS, are in-frame only. Not every clone is retained; where verified, under half of the shortfall comes from an unresolved V gene, and the cause of the rest is unknown. This sample comprises about 40,000 clones, about 91% of them detected only once. The ten largest clones add up to approximately 6% of the sample. Sequencing was done on a sample of peripheral blood. These receptors were collected from a woman aged 80 or over with acute or convalescent COVID-19.

V and J are TRBV2 and TRBJ2-4, with 10 bases matching TRBD1. The length of the CDR3 is 14 residues. Germline assignment: CDR1 SNHLY and CDR2 FYNNEI. The V and J ends lost 6 bases and 15 bases, in that order; junction bases with no gene match: 14. CDR3 protein: CASSEYGQGGNLYF. In nucleotides, the CDR3 is TGTGCCAGCAGCGAATACGGACAGGGGGGCAATTTGTACTTC.

The rearrangement joins TRBV11-2 to TRBJ1-1, with D uncertain. CDR3 length: 12 amino acids. V was shortened by 1 base and J by 11 bases, with 11 bases between the two germline ends. CDR1 is SGHAT, CDR2 FQNNGV, per germline. CDR3 sequence (DNA): TGTGCCAGCAGCTTAGTGGGCCGACCGGCTTTCTTT. Residues: CASSLVGRPAFF.

The gene calls are TRBV7-2 and TRBJ2-3; weak D call: TRBD1 (6 bases). V dropped 0 bases and J dropped 6 bases, with 16 bases sitting between them. The CDR3 loop spans 16 amino acids. Germline CDR1 reads SGHTA; CDR2 reads FQGNSA. The CDR3 DNA is TGTGCCAGCAGCTTAGCGTCAGGGGCGAGTAGGGATACGCAGTATTTT. Its translation is CASSLASGASRDTQYF.

The chain recombines TRBV7-9 with TRBJ1-5; D is possibly TRBD1 (6 bases). This CDR3 has 14 amino acids. V lost 6 bases to trimming and J lost 1 base, with 10 bases between them. The germline V gene encodes CDR1 SEHNR and CDR2 FQNEAQ (reference sequence). CDR3 residues: CASSLQGSNQPQHF. CDR3 DNA sequence: TGTGCCAGCAGTCTCCAGGGGAGCAATCAGCCCCAGCATTTT.

This clone has only a few counts. This chain connects TRBV2 to TRBJ1-5; 8 bases are a match to TRBD1. The CDR3 extends over 15 amino acids. The germline V gene encodes CDR1 SNHLY and CDR2 FYNNEI. V lost 4 bases to trimming and J lost 3 bases; unmatched junction nucleotides: 5. DNA of the CDR3: TGTGCCAGCAGTGTCTACAGGGGGTTCAATCAGCCCCAGCATTTT. Amino acid sequence: CASSVYRGFNQPQHF.

The chain is built from TRBV5-1 and TRBJ1-1; 8 bases are a match to TRBD1. The junction had 6 bases not matched to a gene; V was cut back by 3 bases and J by 5 bases. This CDR3 region has 14 residues. Germline CDR1 reads SGHRS; CDR2 reads YFSETQ. The CDR3, as DNA: TGCGCCAGCAGCTGGGCAACAGGGGGGACTGAAGCTTTCTTT. It codes for CASSWATGGTEAFF.

This chain joins TRBV19 and TRBJ1-5, with D possibly matching TRBD1 (5 bases). Germline V gene sequence: CDR1 LNHDA, CDR2 SQIVND (reference sequence). The CDR3 spans 16 residues. V gave up 9 bases and J gave up 3 bases, with 21 bases separating them. CDR3 DNA: TGTGCCAGAGCGACAGATTCGCAGATAGCCAATCAGCCCCAGCATTTT. Protein sequence: CARATDSQIANQPQHF.

The V call is TRBV6-2 or TRBV6-3, the J call TRBJ2-5; unclear D gene. CDR3 size: 15 residues. Trimming pared 0 bases from V and 5 bases from J, leaving 13 bases between. Germline CDR1 is MNHEY and CDR2 is SVGEGT. CDR3 sequence: CASSYSLPPQETQYF. The CDR3 DNA is TGTGCCAGCAGTTACTCTCTCCCCCCCCAGGAGACCCAGTACTTC.

The chain carries TRBV5-1 and TRBJ1-1, with D perhaps matching TRBD1 (6 bases). V shed 5 bases and J shed 1 base, with 12 bases lying between them. CDR1 and CDR2 (germline): SGHRS, YFSETQ. CDR3 length: 14 residues. CDR3 sequence (DNA): TGCGCCAGCAGACAGGGCCGAACGAACACTGAAGCTTTCTTT. Amino acids: CASRQGRTNTEAFF.

The CDR3 loop reads CASRHQAQETQYF. For the CDR3, the DNA is TGTGCCAGCAGACACCAGGCTCAAGAGACCCAGTACTTC. This sequence joins TRBV28 and TRBJ2-5, with D uncertain. This CDR3 is built from 13 residues. Germline CDR1 MDHEN, CDR2 SYDVKM. V dropped 6 bases and J dropped 2 bases, with 10 bases sitting between them.

The V call is TRBV25-1, the J call TRBJ1-6, with 9 nucleotides matching TRBD1. Germline CDR1 MGHDK, CDR2 SYGVNS. The trim removed 6 bases at V and 6 bases at J, leaving 3 bases unmatched. There are 14 residues in the CDR3. CDR3 sequence reads: CASSRDRVNSPLHF. The CDR3, as DNA: TGTGCCAGCAGCCGGGACAGGGTTAATTCACCCCTCCACTTT. The entire variable domain, with the rest obtained from reference TRBV25-1 and TRBJ1-6, is as follows: EADIYQTPRYLVIGTGKKITLECSQTMGHDKMYWYQQDPGMELHLIHYSYGVNSTEKGDLSSESTVSRIRTEHFPLTLESARPSHTSQYLCASSRDRVNSPLHFGNGTRLTVT.

This clone was counted a few times. CDR3 coding DNA: TGTGCCAGCAGAGGGGGCGCCCAGGGGACCCAGTACTTC. It specifies CASRGGAQGTQYF. This chain links TRBV2 with TRBJ2-5; 7 nucleotides line up with TRBD1. This CDR3 is built from 13 residues. Trimming cost V 6 bases and J 7 bases; bases outside gene matches: 8. Looked up from germline, CDR1 is SNHLY and CDR2 is FYNNEI.

The V call is TRBV5-1, the J call TRBJ2-3; 12 bases are a match to TRBD2. V lost 4 bases, J lost 0 bases, and 3 bases stayed unmatched. This CDR3 contains 16 residues. Per the germline V gene, CDR1 is SGHRS and CDR2 is YFSETQ. This chain's CDR3 is CASSPGLAGSTDTQYF. CDR3 nucleotides: TGCGCCAGCAGCCCAGGACTAGCGGGGAGCACAGATACGCAGTATTTT.

The chain uses TRBV19 and TRBJ1-6; TRBD1 matches at 9 bases. J lost 6 bases, V lost 3 bases, and 9 bases had no gene match. Germline CDR1 LNHDA, CDR2 SQIVND (reference sequence). CDR3 length: 17 amino acids. The CDR3 DNA sequence: TGTGCCAGTAGTATCCTTACAGGGGGCGCTTTTAATTCACCCCTCCACTTT. It is translated as CASSILTGGAFNSPLHF.

This chain joins TRBV9 and TRBJ2-3; tentatively, D is TRBD2 (6 bases). Germline values: CDR1 SGDLS, CDR2 YYNGEE. This CDR3 contains 13 residues. V shed 4 bases and J shed 1 base, with 7 bases lying between them. The CDR3 reads CASSSGGTDTQYF. In DNA form, the CDR3 reads TGTGCCAGCAGCTCGGGGGGCACAGATACGCAGTATTTT.

This sequence joins TRBV4-2 and TRBJ2-1; no clear D gene. CDR1 is LGHNA and CDR2 is YNFKEQ in the germline V gene. Trimming removed 0 bases at V and 4 bases at J, with 13 bases between. The length of the CDR3 is 16 residues. The CDR3 region has the DNA TGTGCCAGCAGCCAAGACCCGTGGGCAGGATACAATGAGCAGTTCTTC. This sequence encodes CASSQDPWAGYNEQFF.

V and J are TRBV11-3 and TRBJ2-3, with TRBD2 identical over 9 bases. With 5 bases clipped from V and 1 base from J, the junction kept 4 bases outside the gene matches. There are 15 residues in the CDR3. CDR1 SGHNT and CDR2 YENEEA come from the germline V gene. Written as DNA, the CDR3 is TGTGCCAGCAGCACCCGACTAGCGGGCACAGATACGCAGTATTTT. It encodes CASSTRLAGTDTQYF.

This chain joins TRBV5-1 and TRBJ2-7, with TRBD1 as a possible D gene (6 bases). Germline CDR1 and CDR2: SGHRS and YFSETQ. The CDR3 runs 15 residues. V lost 0 bases and J 3 bases, leaving 13 bases between the germline ends. The CDR3 nucleotides are TGCGCCAGCAGCTTGGAAACCAGGGGTCTCTACGAGCAGTACTTC. Translation: CASSLETRGLYEQYF.

This chain links TRBV2 with TRBJ1-2; TRBD1 agrees at 7 bases. From germline, CDR1 is SNHLY and CDR2 FYNNEI. This CDR3 has 14 amino acids. Unmatched junction bases numbered 8, after V lost 5 bases and J lost 5 bases. Here the CDR3 reads CASSYGQAGYGYTF. DNA of the CDR3: TGTGCCAGCAGTTACGGACAGGCCGGGTATGGCTACACCTTC.

The chain employs TRBV4-1 and TRBJ1-6; D not certain. There are 14 residues in the CDR3. V gave up 1 base and J gave up 4 bases, with 5 bases separating them. CDR1 is MGHRA and CDR2 is YSYEKL in the germline V gene. In DNA, the CDR3 is TGCGCCAGCAGCCAAGTTGAGTATAATTCACCCCTCCACTTT. This codes for CASSQVEYNSPLHF.

This chain connects TRBV4-2 to TRBJ2-5, with 8 bases fitting TRBD2. CDR3 size: 14 residues. CDR1 and CDR2 from the germline V gene are LGHNA and YNFKEQ. Trimming cost V 0 bases and J 3 bases; bases outside gene matches: 0. The CDR3 sequence is CASSQELAEETQYF. DNA for the CDR3: TGTGCCAGCAGCCAAGAACTAGCGGAAGAGACCCAGTACTTC.

The rearrangement joins TRBV5-4 to TRBJ2-1; 14 positions match TRBD2. Germline V gene sequence: CDR1 SGHNT, CDR2 YYREEE (reference sequence). The CDR3 runs 15 residues. J was trimmed by 9 bases and V by 4 bases; bases with no gene match: 6. Here the CDR3 reads CASSAGTSGGVEQFF. As DNA, the CDR3 is TGTGCCAGCAGCGCAGGGACTAGCGGGGGCGTTGAGCAGTTCTTC.